This TCR beta chain emerged from a study of shared clonotypes between healthy human individuals. Method: immunoSEQ multiplex PCR; TCRdb's copy keeps in-frame clones and lacks some. The sample holds about 1 million clones, around 76% seen once. CDR1 and CDR2 from the germline V gene are SGHVS and FQNEAQ. The CDR3 has 14 residues. The V end was cut by 4 bases, the J end by 0 bases, with 9 bases between. This clone is a singleton in its sample. The J gene is TRBJ2-5, the V gene TRBV7-8; D is uncertain. The sequencing sample was made of memory CD4+ T cells sorted from blood. Subset noted: CD45RA-negative fraction. This receptor was obtained from a man aged 18 to 29 in good health. CDR3 in DNA: TGTGCCAGCAGCTCGTTTGAGTACCAAGAGACCCAGTACTTC. Amino acid sequence: CASSSFEYQETQYF.